This T cell receptor beta chain was recovered during a study of beta chain features in type 1 diabetes. The study's findings and limits: There was a moderate but significant shortening of TCRB CDR3s in all four CD4+ subsets of Type 1 diabetes patients.

A CD45RO/CCR7/CD25/CD127/CD95/CD27 panel sorted naive, central memory, regulatory and stem cell-like memory CD4+ cells. The CDR3 consists of 13 residues. Germline values: CDR1 SEHNR, CDR2 FQNEAQ (reference sequence). Deletions cut 3 bases from V and 4 bases from J, with 9 bases between. On this clone itself: Its antigen is still unknown.

The entirety of the isolated RNA underwent reverse transcription, so expressed TCRB transcripts were sequenced. Profiled with immunoSEQ multiplex PCR; TCRdb holds only in-frame clones, not every one. The profile shows approximately 120,000 clones, 40% of them singletons. The gene calls are TRBV7-9 and TRBJ1-1, with a tentative D call TRBD1 (5 bases). The clonotype was recovered from a woman aged 18-29 years in good health. Material: stem cell memory CD4+ T cells from blood. Here the CDR3 reads CASSFQGATEAFF. Written as DNA, the CDR3 is TGTGCCAGCAGCTTCCAGGGTGCCACTGAAGCTTTCTTT.